This TCR beta chain was identified during a study of T cells expressing NK-cell markers. The CDR3 sequence is 16 residues long. The germline gives CDR1 SGHDN, CDR2 FVKESK. No DNA is given; TCRdb re-called the 5' RACE reads and lists each CDR3 protein once. Recorded here are 400,000 or so distinct CDR3 sequences; the top ten clones represent roughly 10%. The sequence came from a woman aged 50 to 65 in good health. Material for sequencing was blood T cells: a sorted CD56 or NKG2C T cell subset, CD4+ or CD8+ T cells, or bulk PBMC T cells (not recorded which). This rearrangement joins TRBV14 to TRBJ2-2; lacking DNA, the TRBD1 call made by TCRdb goes unchecked. The CDR3 reads CASSQDGATNTGELFF.